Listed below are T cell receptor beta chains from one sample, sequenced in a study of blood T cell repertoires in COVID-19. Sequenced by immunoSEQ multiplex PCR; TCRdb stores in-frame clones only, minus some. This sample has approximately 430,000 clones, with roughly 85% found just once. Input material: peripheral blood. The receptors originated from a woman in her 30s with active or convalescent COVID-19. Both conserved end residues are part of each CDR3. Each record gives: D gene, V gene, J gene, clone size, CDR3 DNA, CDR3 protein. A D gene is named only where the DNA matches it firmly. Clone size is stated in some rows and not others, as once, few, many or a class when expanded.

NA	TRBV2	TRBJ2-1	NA	TGTGCCAGCAGTACGAGTCGGGTTGAGCAGTTCTTC	CASSTSRVEQFF
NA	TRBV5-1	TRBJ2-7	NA	TGCGCCAGCAGCCCTTCCAGGGACGAGCAGTACTTC	CASSPSRDEQYF
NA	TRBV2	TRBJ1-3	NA	TGTGCCAGCAGTGGCGGAGCAGGAAACACCATATATTTT	CASSGGAGNTIYF
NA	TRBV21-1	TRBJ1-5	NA	NA	CASSLSVGAGSNQPQHF
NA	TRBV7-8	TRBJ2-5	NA	TGTGCCAGCAGCTCCGGACAACCGGAGACCCAGTACTTC	CASSSGQPETQYF
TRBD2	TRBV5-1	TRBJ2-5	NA	TGCGCCAGCAGCTTGGCGGGGGGAAGGCAAGAGACCCAGTACTTC	CASSLAGGRQETQYF
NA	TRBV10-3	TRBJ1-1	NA	TGTGCCATCAGTGAGTCTTCAGTTACTGAAGCTTTCTTT	CAISESSVTEAFF
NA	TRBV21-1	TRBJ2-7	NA	TGTGCCAGCAGCAAAAGGGACAGCAGAAACTACGAGCAGTACTTC	CASSKRDSRNYEQYF
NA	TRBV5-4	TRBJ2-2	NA	TGTGCCCGAGAGGGGGCGGGAGGACTCACCGGGGAGCTGTTTTTT	CAREGAGGLTGELFF
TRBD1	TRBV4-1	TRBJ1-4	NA	TGCGCCAGCAGCGGACAGGGCTCAGTTGAAAAACTGTTTTTT	CASSGQGSVEKLFF
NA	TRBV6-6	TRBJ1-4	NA	TGTGCCAGCAATCAAAACATAGGGGGGGATGAAAAACTGTTTTTT	CASNQNIGGDEKLFF
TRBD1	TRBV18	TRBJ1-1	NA	TGTGCCAGCTCACCGGCAGGGGGCCTGGGGAGTACTGAAGCTTTCTTT	CASSPAGGLGSTEAFF
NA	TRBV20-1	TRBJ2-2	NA	TGCAGTGCTAGTAAGGGGTCGACCGGGGAGCTGTTTTTT	CSASKGSTGELFF
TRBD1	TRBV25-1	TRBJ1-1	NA	TGTGCCAGCAGTGAAGGATTAGGGGGCGCGAACACTGAAGCTTTCTTT	CASSEGLGGANTEAFF
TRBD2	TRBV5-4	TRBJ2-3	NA	TGTGCCAGCAGCTTGGCGGGGGGGCTTGGAGATACGCAGTATTTT	CASSLAGGLGDTQYF
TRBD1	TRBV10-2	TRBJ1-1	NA	TGCGCCAGCACTAAGGGGGCAGGGGGTAACACTGAAGCTTTCTTT	CASTKGAGGNTEAFF
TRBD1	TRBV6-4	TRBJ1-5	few	TGTGCCAGCAGTAGGAACAGGGGACGGCAGCCCCAGCATTTT	CASSRNRGRQPQHF
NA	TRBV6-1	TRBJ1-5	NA	TGTGCCAGCAGTGAACAGGGGAGATTTGGCAATCAGCCCCAGCATTTT	CASSEQGRFGNQPQHF
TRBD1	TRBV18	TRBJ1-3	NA	TGTGCCAGCTCCCCGGTGGACAGGGGCTCACCTGGAAACACCATATATTTT	CASSPVDRGSPGNTIYF
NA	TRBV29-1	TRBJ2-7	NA	TGCAGCGTTCTTCGTCTGATTGACAGAAACTACGAGCAGTACTTC	CSVLRLIDRNYEQYF
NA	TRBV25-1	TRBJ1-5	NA	TGTGCCAGCAGTGGAGGGAACAATCAGCCCCAGCATTTT	CASSGGNNQPQHF
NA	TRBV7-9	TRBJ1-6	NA	TGTGCCAGCAGCTCTCCCCTTGACGACAGGTTTTCGCCACCCCTCCACTTT	CASSSPLDDRFSPPLHF
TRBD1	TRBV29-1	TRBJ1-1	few	TGCAGCGTGGCCGACAGGGTAGTCACTGAAGCTTTCTTT	CSVADRVVTEAFF
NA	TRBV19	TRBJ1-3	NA	TGTGCCAGCCTGGACTTCTCTGGAAACACCATATATTTT	CASLDFSGNTIYF
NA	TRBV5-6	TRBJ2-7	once	TGTGCCAGCAGCCCACTGACAAGGGGAAACTACGAGCAGTACTTC	CASSPLTRGNYEQYF
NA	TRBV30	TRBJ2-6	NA	TGTGCCTGGCAAACAGGGAATGGGGCCAACGTCCTGACTTTC	CAWQTGNGANVLTF
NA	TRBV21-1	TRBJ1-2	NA	TGTGCCAGCAGCAAAGAGGCAGGGGGCAACTATGGCTACACCTTC	CASSKEAGGNYGYTF
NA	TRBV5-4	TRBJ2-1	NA	TGTGCCAGCAGCCCCCGGGGTGGAGCCTACAATGAGCAGTTCTTC	CASSPRGGAYNEQFF
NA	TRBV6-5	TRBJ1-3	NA	TGTGCCAGCAGTTACTCGGGCAGCTCTGGAAACACCATATATTTT	CASSYSGSSGNTIYF
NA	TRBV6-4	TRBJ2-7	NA	TGTGCCAGCAACGTGACGGAGTCCTACGAGCAGTACTTC	CASNVTESYEQYF
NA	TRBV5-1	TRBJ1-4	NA	TGCGCCAGCAGCGCGGCGACGACAGGCCGGAATGAAAAACTGTTTTTT	CASSAATTGRNEKLFF
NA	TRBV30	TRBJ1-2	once	TGTGCCTGGAGTCCCCCCAACTCTAACTATGGCTACACCTTC	CAWSPPNSNYGYTF
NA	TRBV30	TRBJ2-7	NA	TGTGCCTGGAGCAGGGTCGGCGAGCAGTACTTC	CAWSRVGEQYF
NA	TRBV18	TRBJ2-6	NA	TGTGCCAGCTCACCTTTAAATTCCGGGGCCAACGTCCTGACTTTC	CASSPLNSGANVLTF
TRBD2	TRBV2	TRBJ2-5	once	TGTGCCAGCAGTGAAGCGATTACTAGCGGGCCTCACTTC	CASSEAITSGPHF
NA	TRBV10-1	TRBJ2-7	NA	TGCGCCAGCAGTGAGTCCTCGGACAGCTACGAGCAGTACTTC	CASSESSDSYEQYF
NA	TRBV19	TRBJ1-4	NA	TGTGCCAGTAGTATACGGGGGTTGCCTAATGAAAAACTGTTTTTT	CASSIRGLPNEKLFF
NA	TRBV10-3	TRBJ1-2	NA	TGTGCCATCAGTGAGTCAGGGCAGGGTCATGGCTACACCTTC	CAISESGQGHGYTF
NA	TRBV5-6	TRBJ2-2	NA	TGTGCCAGCAGCTTGGGACTACTTGCGAACACCGGGGAGCTGTTTTTT	CASSLGLLANTGELFF
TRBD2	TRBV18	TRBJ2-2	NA	TGTGCCAGCTCACCACCGACTAGCGGGGCGAACACCGGGGAGCTGTTTTTT	CASSPPTSGANTGELFF
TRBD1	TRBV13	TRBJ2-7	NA	TGTGCCAGCAGCTTAGGCACAGGGGTCCCAGGGTACGAGCAGTACTTC	CASSLGTGVPGYEQYF
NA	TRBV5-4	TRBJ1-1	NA	TGTGCCAGCAGACGAAATTCCGGGACTGAGACTGAAGCTTTCTTT	CASRRNSGTETEAFF
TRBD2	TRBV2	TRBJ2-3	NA	TGTGCCAGCAGTGGGATGAAGCGGGGGGGCCCAGATACGCAGTATTTT	CASSGMKRGGPDTQYF
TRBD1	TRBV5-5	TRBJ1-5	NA	TGTGCCAGCAGCTTGCTCCCCGGACAGGCCAATCAGCCCCAGCATTTT	CASSLLPGQANQPQHF
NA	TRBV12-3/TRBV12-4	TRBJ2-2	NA	TGTGCCAGCAGTTTCCAGACCGGGGAGCTGTTTTTT	CASSFQTGELFF
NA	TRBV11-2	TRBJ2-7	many	TGTGCCAGCAGCTTAGTGGGCGGGGGCCTCTCCTACGAGCAGTACTTC	CASSLVGGGLSYEQYF
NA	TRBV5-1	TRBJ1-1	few	TGCGCCAGCAGCAGGACCGGGGTCTCGAACACTGAAGCTTTCTTT	CASSRTGVSNTEAFF
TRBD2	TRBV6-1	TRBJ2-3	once	TGTGCCAGCAGTGGAATAGCGGGGGGCCTCACAGATACGCAGTATTTT	CASSGIAGGLTDTQYF
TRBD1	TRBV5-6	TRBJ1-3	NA	TGTGCCAGCAGCTTGGCGGGACAGACCTCTGGAAACACCATATATTTT	CASSLAGQTSGNTIYF
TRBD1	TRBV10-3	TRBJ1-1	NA	TGTGCCATCAGTCCCGGGACAGGGGGCACTGAAGCTTTCTTT	CAISPGTGGTEAFF
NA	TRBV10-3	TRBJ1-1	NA	TGTGCCATCAGTGAAGTAAGATTTGGGGCCACTGAAGCTTTCTTT	CAISEVRFGATEAFF
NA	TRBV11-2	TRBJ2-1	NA	TGTGCCAGCAGCCCCCTTTTGCGGCTCGACTCCTACAATGAGCAGTTCTTC	CASSPLLRLDSYNEQFF
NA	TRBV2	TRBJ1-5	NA	TGTGCCAGCAGTAGCAGGCTTAGTGAGCCCCAGCATTTT	CASSSRLSEPQHF
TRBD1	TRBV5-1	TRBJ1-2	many	TGCGCCAGCAACATAGGACAGGGGGCTTCGGGCTATGGCTACACCTTC	CASNIGQGASGYGYTF
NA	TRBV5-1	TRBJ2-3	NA	TGCGCCAGCAGCTTGGGGAGCAGCACAGATACGCAGTATTTT	CASSLGSSTDTQYF